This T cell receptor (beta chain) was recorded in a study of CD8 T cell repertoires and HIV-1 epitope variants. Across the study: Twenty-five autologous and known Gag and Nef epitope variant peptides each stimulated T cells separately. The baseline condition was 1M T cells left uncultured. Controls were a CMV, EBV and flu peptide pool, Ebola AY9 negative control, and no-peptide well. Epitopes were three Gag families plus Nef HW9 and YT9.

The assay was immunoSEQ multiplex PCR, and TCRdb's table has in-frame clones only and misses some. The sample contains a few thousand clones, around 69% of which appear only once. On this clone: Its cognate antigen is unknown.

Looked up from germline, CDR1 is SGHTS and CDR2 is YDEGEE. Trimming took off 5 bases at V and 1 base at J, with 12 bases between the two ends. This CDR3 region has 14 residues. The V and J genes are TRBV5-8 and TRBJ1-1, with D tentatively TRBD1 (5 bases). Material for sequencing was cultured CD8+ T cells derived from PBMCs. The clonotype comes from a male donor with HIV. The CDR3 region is CASSGGTSNTEAFF. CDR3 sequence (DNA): TGTGCCAGCAGTGGGGGGACTTCGAACACTGAAGCTTTCTTT.